The 12 T cell receptor beta chains in this list originate from one sample, sequenced in a study of T-cell reconstitution after alpha-beta-depleted transplantation in children. The authors prepared the TCRbeta library with unique molecular identifiers. TCRdb redid the calling of the PCR reads with MiXCR, one entry per CDR3 protein. The sample comprises hundreds of thousands of distinct CDR3 sequences, around a sixth of which are singletons, and over 0.95% rests with the top ten. The sequencing used PBMCs from the stem cell graft donor, collected from the stem cell graft. The receptors shown here come from a human donor who donated a stem cell graft to a child with acute myeloid leukemia.

The sample holds many counts of this clonotype. J is TRBJ2-3 and V is TRBV20-1; TRBD2 matches 8 bases. V dropped 3 bases and J dropped 0; count of bases not matched to a gene: 11. This CDR3 contains 17 residues. Germline loops: CDR1 DFQATT, CDR2 SNEGSKA (reference sequence). DNA for the CDR3: TGCAGTGCTAGCCAGCGGGGGATGCGCCCAAGCACAGATACGCAGTATTTT. Encoded protein: CSASQRGMRPSTDTQYF.

Concerning this clonotype: It may be a read error: a sequence one base away is much more abundant. The chain recombines TRBV9 with TRBJ2-3; no firm D call. Trimming took off 2 bases at V and 4 bases at J, with 5 bases between the two ends. CDR3 length: 12 amino acids. Germline V gene sequence: CDR1 SGDLS, CDR2 YYNGEE. CDR3 protein: CASSVRPDTQYF. The CDR3 coding sequence is TGTGCCAGCAGCGTGCGGCCAGATACGCAGTATTTT.

The rearrangement uses TRBV7-3 and TRBJ2-7; TRBD1 matches at 11 bases. The CDR3 has 13 residues. V lost 8 bases to trimming and J lost 7 bases; unmatched junction nucleotides: 7. Germline V gene sequence: CDR1 SGHTA, CDR2 FQGTGA. The CDR3: CASATDRGREQYF. In nucleotides, the CDR3 is TGTGCCAGCGCAACGGACAGGGGGCGAGAGCAGTACTTC.

V and J are TRBV12-3 or TRBV12-4 and TRBJ2-2; D unclear. The ends were cut back, 5 bases at V and 3 bases at J, with 7 bases in the middle. This CDR3 contains 13 residues. CDR3 amino acids: CASSQTHTGELFF. The DNA for the CDR3 is TGTGCCAGCAGTCAAACCCACACCGGGGAGCTGTTTTTT.

This clonotype was picked up a small number of times. The chain uses TRBV29-1 and TRBJ1-2; D ambiguous. Germline-derived CDR1 and CDR2 are SQVTM and ANQGSEA. This CDR3 is built from 13 residues. V was trimmed by 4 bases and J by 7 bases, leaving 16 bases between them. The CDR3 DNA is TGCAGCGTTGTCGTGGGCCCGCGGGGTGGCTACACCTTC. Amino acids: CSVVVGPRGGYTF.

The chain joins TRBV7-2 to TRBJ2-5; 8 nucleotides agree with TRBD1. The CDR3 is 15 amino acids. The germline V gene has CDR1 SGHTA and CDR2 FQGNSA. V was pared by 1 base and J by 4 bases, with 5 bases of the junction left unmatched. CDR3 in DNA: TGTGCCAGCAGCTTAGGTACAGGGGGGACAGAGACCCAGTACTTC. Amino acid sequence: CASSLGTGGTETQYF.

This clonotype came up many times. J is TRBJ2-3 and V is TRBV20-1; no clear D gene. Germline V gene data show CDR1 as DFQATT and CDR2 as SNEGSKA (reference sequence). Trimming pared 0 bases from V and 0 bases from J, leaving 10 bases between. This CDR3 has 15 residues. The CDR3 reads CSARDQRTSTDTQYF. The CDR3 DNA is TGCAGTGCTAGAGATCAACGAACCAGCACAGATACGCAGTATTTT.

This clonotype has ten or more counts. Relative to the germline gene, one junction end is altered; a read error may explain this. The chain employs TRBV7-2 and TRBJ2-5; TRBD2 matches at 11 bases. This CDR3 is built from 16 residues. CDR1 is SGHTA, CDR2 FQGNSA, per germline. Here the CDR3 reads CASSLGLAGGQETQYF. CDR3 in DNA: TGTGCCAGCAGTTTAGGGCTAGCGGGGGGCCAAGAGACCCAGTACTTC.

This clonotype occurred a few times. The chain has TRBV5-5 and TRBJ2-1; 7 nucleotides agree with TRBD1. V trimming: 7 bases; J trimming: 6 bases; junction bases outside the gene matches: 7. CDR3 length: 13 residues. The germline CDR1 and CDR2 sequences are SGHKS and YYEKEE (reference sequence). The CDR3 region is CASAWGTANEQFF. The CDR3 DNA is TGTGCCAGCGCCTGGGGGACAGCCAATGAGCAGTTCTTC.

The table lists this clonotype with many counts. Here the CDR3 reads CSASPSSGTYTGELFF. In DNA form, the CDR3 reads TGCAGTGCTAGCCCCTCTAGCGGCACATACACCGGGGAGCTGTTTTTT. The V and J genes are TRBV20-1 and TRBJ2-2; 7 bases fit TRBD2. V shed 3 bases, J shed 3 bases, and the junction held 10 bases outside the gene matches. The length of the CDR3 is 16 residues. Germline CDR1 reads DFQATT; CDR2 reads SNEGSKA (reference sequence).

This clonotype was counted only a few times. The chain combines TRBV5-1 with TRBJ1-4; D might be TRBD1 (6 bases). With 4 bases removed from V and 4 bases from J, the gap between germline ends came to 11 bases. The CDR3 loop spans 14 amino acids. Per the germline V gene, CDR1 is SGHRS and CDR2 is YFSETQ. CDR3 sequence (DNA): TGCGCCAGCAGCCCCGGGACACTTAATGAAAAACTGTTTTTT. Its translation: CASSPGTLNEKLFF.

This clonotype was counted at least ten times. The V call is TRBV5-5, the J call TRBJ2-3; 8 bases are a match to TRBD1. The CDR3 is made up of 14 amino acids. V was clipped by 5 bases and J by 2 bases; unmatched bases: 4. Germline V gives CDR1 SGHKS, CDR2 YYEKEE (reference sequence). CDR3 DNA: TGTGCCAGCAGTCGGGACAGGTTCACAGATACGCAGTATTTT. Encoded protein: CASSRDRFTDTQYF.